The clone carrying this T cell receptor (beta chain) was seen a handful of times. Its antigen is currently unknown. This entry belongs to a study of vaccination and CD4 T cells after COVID-19. For the study at large: Comprising six males and four females, the convalescent participants counted two Hispanic individuals among them. Cells received overlapping spike peptides from SARS-CoV-2, HCoV-NL63, HCoV-OC43 and HCoV-229E as stimulation.

General observations from the study: Investigators enrolled relatively few convalescent patients and included no early post-infection timepoints.

An Oncomine TCR Beta short-read assay was used to sequence the DNA from cultured CD4+ T cells. A single record per CDR3 protein comes from TCRdb applying MiXCR to the PCR reads. The sample records some 15,000 distinct CDR3 sequences, approximately 60% being singletons. Indicated treatment: roughly 11-day PBMC culture with coronavirus spike peptide pools or control peptides (ViraFEST assay). Antigen-specific T cells were expanded with peptide pools by ViraFEST, and TCRs were then sequenced. The CDR3 contains 16 residues. Germline values: CDR1 SGHTA, CDR2 FQGTGA. The V and J ends lost 5 bases and 3 bases respectively, with 19 bases between them.

The source of this sequence is a human donor who had recovered from COVID-19. The chain has TRBV7-3 and TRBJ1-2; D unresolved. Source material: CD4+ T cells from blood, cultured in vitro. The CDR3 reads CASSLNPRTAYYGYTF. The CDR3 DNA follows: TGTGCCAGCAGCCTAAACCCCCGCACCGCTTACTATGGCTACACCTTC.